The following is a T cell receptor (beta chain) sequence with its context. Antigen specificity is unknown. This nonspecific control used anti-CD3/anti-CD28 bead stimulation of CD4+ T cells. Sorting selected CD4+ T cells upregulating both CD40 ligand and CD69. Donors had CD4+ T cell counts above 400 cells/uL and were CMV-seropositive. The immunoSEQ assay was version 4, run in survey mode. Template was genomic DNA at 10 ng/uL, with up to about 1 ug used per sample. Here immunoSEQ multiplex PCR was the method, and the copy in TCRdb shows in-frame clones only, minus some. The table has roughly 43,000 clones, 89% seen once. These data originate in a study of persistence of HIV-infected CD4 T cells. The CDR3 sequence is 16 residues long. Germline CDR1 LNHDA, CDR2 SQIVND (reference sequence). Trimming stripped 3 bases from V and 2 bases from J, with 17 bases between.

The gene calls are TRBV19 and TRBJ2-7; D not resolved. This specimen was CD4+ T cells sorted from PBMCs after approximately 19-hour stimulation, taken from a patient who received antiretroviral therapy. This TCR was sampled from an adult man with HIV who was CMV-seropositive. The chain's CDR3 is CASSISGTVRTYEQYF. CDR3 in DNA: TGTGCCAGTAGTATTTCCGGCACAGTTCGAACCTACGAGCAGTACTTC.